This record looks at one T cell receptor beta chain sequence and its context. Its antigen is still unknown. Each donor's status was that of a healthy bone marrow donor. Primers: 60 Vbeta forward and 13 Jbeta reverse. Source study methods: Counted up in a later analysis, unique TCR beta chains came to some 75 million, with about 10 million shared. Method: immunoSEQ multiplex PCR; TCRdb's copy keeps in-frame clones and lacks some. That table is the source of V, J and clone size, and D and trimming were worked out from the DNA. The table includes approximately 190,000 clones, 80% to 85% detected once. This record comes from a study of cytomegalovirus exposure and HLA in healthy donors. Study-level background: Roughly 92 million unique TCRs, all from HLA-typed donors, were included in an early release of the data.

Study findings and constraints: Productive rates of about 90% or about 30% were seen for most TCR beta V segments in an earlier analysis.

The sequenced material came from PBMCs. The TCR originated in a woman aged 18-29 years in good health and CMV-seropositive.

The DNA of the CDR3 is TGTGCCAGCAGCCTGGCGGGGGGCGCTCACTATGGCTACACCTTC. Translation gives CASSLAGGAHYGYTF. The chain uses TRBV5-4 and TRBJ1-2; possibly TRBD1 for D (6 bases). The V gene lost 4 bases and the J gene lost 3 bases, with 16 bases spanning the gap. From germline, CDR1 is SGHNT and CDR2 YYREEE (reference sequence). The CDR3 sequence is 15 residues long.